This entry lists 22 T cell receptor beta chains sequenced from one sample in a study of shared clonotypes between healthy human individuals. This table comes from immunoSEQ multiplex PCR, and its TCRdb copy is limited to in-frame clones, with some not included. Of about 2.3 million clones listed, around 92% are singletons. Source material: naive CD4+ T cells from PBMCs. Sample subset: CD45RA+ positively selected. These receptors originate from a man younger than 30 in good health. Some clones in this sample may be carry-over from other donors' samples.

This clone appeared a few times. The same CDR3 is also encoded by other DNA sequences in this sample. The genes are TRBV6-5 and TRBJ2-7, with 7 bases lining up with TRBD2. The CDR3 consists of 14 residues. The J segment lost 3 bases and the V segment lost 0 bases, leaving 2 bases of the junction unmatched. Germline CDR1 reads MNHEY; CDR2 reads SVGAGI. In DNA, the CDR3 is TGTGCCAGCAGTTACTCTCGCGGGAGCTACGAGCAGTACTTC. Protein: CASSYSRGSYEQYF.

The V and J genes are TRBV6-1 and TRBJ1-1; D remains ambiguous. The CDR3 is 12 residues long. Germline V gives CDR1 MNHNS, CDR2 SASEGT. Trimming removed 8 bases from V and 9 bases from J, with 16 bases in between. In DNA, the CDR3 is TGTGCCAGCTCCTCCGATCCGGGTAAAGCTTTCTTT. Encoded protein: CASSSDPGKAFF.

This clone appeared once. Additional DNA sequences in this sample encode the identical CDR3. The chain uses TRBV18 and TRBJ2-5, with a tentative D call TRBD1 (5 bases). The V gene's germline CDR1 is KGHSH and CDR2 LQKENI. The CDR3 runs 13 residues. Trimming pared 3 bases from V and 4 bases from J, leaving 9 bases between. The CDR3 region has the DNA TGTGCCAGCTCACCTCAGGGTATAGAGACCCAGTACTTC. Translating it yields CASSPQGIETQYF.

This chain links TRBV19 with TRBJ2-3, with 7 bases lining up with TRBD2. Unmatched junction bases numbered 3, after V lost 3 bases and J lost 0 bases. From germline, CDR1 is LNHDA and CDR2 SQIVND (reference sequence). The CDR3 has 15 amino acids. Here the CDR3 DNA reads TGTGCCAGTAGTATGGGCGGGGGAAGCACAGATACGCAGTATTTT. Residues: CASSMGGGSTDTQYF.

The V and J genes are TRBV7-2 and TRBJ2-2; 8 bases are shared with TRBD2. The CDR3 length is 16 residues. Germline V CDR1 and CDR2: SGHTA, FQGNSA. V lost 5 bases, J lost 6 bases, and 11 bases stayed unmatched. CDR3 loop: CASSRERAGGPGELFF. In DNA form, the CDR3 reads TGTGCCAGCAGCCGCGAGCGGGCGGGAGGTCCCGGGGAGCTGTTTTTT.

The chain couples TRBV4-2 to TRBJ1-4; no clear D. CDR1 and CDR2 (germline): LGHNA, YNFKEQ. V was pared by 4 bases and J by 7 bases, with 19 bases between. The CDR3 runs to 16 residues. In DNA, the CDR3 is TGTGCCAGCAGCCCCGTCCCCGACGGCCACTCTGAAAAACTGTTTTTT. Protein: CASSPVPDGHSEKLFF.

This chain uses TRBV5-4 with TRBJ1-2; unclear D gene. Germline V CDR1 and CDR2: SGHNT, YYREEE (reference sequence). V was clipped by 6 bases and J by 5 bases, with 17 bases between them. CDR3 length: 14 residues. The CDR3 spells CASTPVQSGYGYTF. CDR3 DNA sequence: TGTGCCAGCACCCCGGTCCAATCGGGGTATGGCTACACCTTC.

This chain links TRBV18 with TRBJ1-2; D is possibly TRBD1 (5 bases). Trimming pared 3 bases from V and 2 bases from J, leaving 13 bases between. Germline V gives CDR1 KGHSH, CDR2 LQKENI. CDR3 length equals 15 residues. CDR3 DNA sequence: TGTGCCAGCTCACCTTCTCTCGAGGGGAACTATGGCTACACCTTC. It specifies CASSPSLEGNYGYTF.

The V gene is TRBV30, the J gene TRBJ2-2; possibly TRBD2 for D (6 bases). Per germline, CDR1 GTSNPN and CDR2 SVGIG (reference sequence). CDR3 length equals 16 residues. The germline V and J ends were trimmed by 0 bases and 2 bases, with 13 bases remaining between them. The DNA for the CDR3 is TGTGCCTGGAGTGTACTGCCTAGCGCTAACACCGGGGAGCTGTTTTTT. Its protein is CAWSVLPSANTGELFF.

The rearrangement links TRBV4-3 to TRBJ1-6, with no clear D. This CDR3 has 13 residues. Deletions cut 2 bases from V and 8 bases from J, with 7 bases between. Germline CDR1 is LGHNA and CDR2 is YSLEER. The CDR3 protein is CASSQLKDSPLHF. For the CDR3, the DNA is TGCGCCAGCAGCCAACTAAAAGATTCACCCCTCCACTTT.

V is TRBV28 and J is TRBJ1-2; no clear D gene. The V and J ends lost 5 bases and 8 bases respectively, with 21 bases between them. The CDR3 has 15 amino acids. Germline CDR1 is MDHEN and CDR2 is SYDVKM. CDR3 sequence reads: CASSLLGSGGGGYTF. CDR3 in DNA: TGTGCCAGCAGTCTTCTGGGTTCCGGTGGAGGAGGCTACACCTTC.

The V and J genes are TRBV5-1 and TRBJ2-5, with 7 nucleotides matching TRBD1. CDR1 and CDR2 (germline): SGHRS, YFSETQ. V gave up 0 bases and J gave up 5 bases; unmatched junction bases: 7. The CDR3 extends over 15 amino acids. In DNA form, the CDR3 reads TGCGCCAGCAGCTTGGTGGTCAGGGGGTCGGAGACCCAGTACTTC. Amino acid sequence: CASSLVVRGSETQYF.

The chain combines TRBV28 with TRBJ2-6; tentatively, D is TRBD1 (6 bases). Trimming removed 8 bases at V and 0 bases at J, with 11 bases between. CDR1 is MDHEN and CDR2 is SYDVKM in the germline V gene. This CDR3 comprises 15 residues. CDR3 bases: TGTGCCAGCGCAAGGGGGAGCTCTGGGGCCAACGTCCTGACTTTC. Translation: CASARGSSGANVLTF.

The chain has TRBV28 and TRBJ1-6, with TRBD1 matching over 9 bases. The germline V gene has CDR1 MDHEN and CDR2 SYDVKM. The CDR3 length is 17 residues. V shed 2 bases, J shed 6 bases, and the junction held 8 bases outside the gene matches. In DNA form, the CDR3 reads TGTGCCAGCAGTTTAGCCACTTCGGACAGGGGTAATTCACCCCTCCACTTT. This gives the protein CASSLATSDRGNSPLHF.

V is TRBV7-2 and J is TRBJ2-5; 10 bases are shared with TRBD1. Germline V gene data show CDR1 as SGHTA and CDR2 as FQGNSA. The V gene end was trimmed by 2 bases and the J gene end by 6 bases; junction bases not matched to a gene: 3. This CDR3 contains 14 residues. The CDR3 nucleotides are TGTGCCAGCAGCTTATCGGGACAGGGGAAGACCCAGTACTTC. This sequence encodes CASSLSGQGKTQYF.

The CDR3 loop is CASSKVPGLYYEQYF. DNA for the CDR3: TGTGCCAGCAGCAAAGTTCCGGGACTCTACTACGAGCAGTACTTC. The rearrangement links TRBV21-1 to TRBJ2-7; the table's D call, TRBD2, was not checked against the DNA. TRBV21-1 is described as a pseudogene. The CDR3 length is 15 residues.

The chain links TRBV7-9 to TRBJ2-2; D might be TRBD1 or TRBD2, each matching 6 bases. The length of the CDR3 is 14 residues. V was shortened by 5 bases and J by 6 bases, with 13 bases between the two germline ends. Germline values: CDR1 SEHNR, CDR2 FQNEAQ (reference sequence). Here the CDR3 DNA reads TGTGCCAGCAGCCGAAACAGGGACTCCGGGGAGCTGTTTTTT. Protein sequence: CASSRNRDSGELFF. Based on the CDR3 plus reference TRBV7-9 and TRBJ2-2, the full variable domain is DTGVSQNPRHKITKRGQNVTFRCDPISEHNRLYWYRQTLGQGPEFLTYFQNEAQLEKSRLLSDRFSAERPKGSFSTLEIQRTEQGDSAMYLCASSRNRDSGELFFGEGSRLTVL.

This rearrangement joins TRBV30 to TRBJ2-5; unclear D gene. Trimming removed 4 bases from V and 4 bases from J, with 7 bases in between. Germline V CDR1 and CDR2: GTSNPN, SVGIG (reference sequence). The CDR3 consists of 11 residues. CDR3 loop: CAWTVIETQYF. The CDR3 region has the DNA TGTGCCTGGACGGTTATAGAGACCCAGTACTTC. Full variable domain (missing parts from reference TRBV30 and TRBJ2-5): SQTIHQWPATLVQPVGSPLSLECTVEGTSNPNLYWYRQAAGRGLQLLFYSVGIGQISSEVPQNLSASRPQDRQFILSSKKLLLSDSGFYLCAWTVIETQYFGPGTRLLVL.

The sample holds a few counts of this clone. This chain joins TRBV28 and TRBJ2-7; TRBD2 is a possible D gene (5 bases). The CDR3 has 14 residues. Trimming removed 0 bases from V and 5 bases from J, with 11 bases in between. Germline CDR1 and CDR2: MDHEN and SYDVKM. The CDR3 DNA reads as TGTGCCAGCAGTTTATGGGGATCTAGCAACGAGCAGTACTTC. Translating gives CASSLWGSSNEQYF.

The table lists this clone with a few counts. The same CDR3 is also encoded by other DNA sequences in this sample. The rearrangement joins TRBV7-2 to TRBJ1-2, with 8 bases fitting TRBD1. CDR1 SGHTA and CDR2 FQGNSA come from the germline V gene. The V and J ends lost 2 bases and 7 bases, in that order; junction bases with no gene match: 3. The CDR3 is 13 amino acids. CDR3 DNA: TGTGCCAGCAGCTTACAGGGGGCGTCTGGCTACACCTTC. Amino acid sequence: CASSLQGASGYTF.

This chain uses TRBV6-6 with TRBJ1-1, with D unclear. The V gene's germline CDR1 is MNHNY and CDR2 SVGAGI (reference sequence). CDR3 length equals 15 residues. The V gene lost 2 bases and the J gene lost 1 base, with 11 bases spanning the gap. The CDR3 loop is CASSYGVVTNTEAFF. The DNA for the CDR3 is TGTGCCAGCAGTTACGGCGTGGTTACGAACACTGAAGCTTTCTTT.

The V and J genes are TRBV11-3 and TRBJ1-1; TRBD1 is a possible D gene (5 bases). This CDR3 comprises 15 residues. Germline values: CDR1 SGHNT, CDR2 YENEEA. Trimming shortened V by 1 base and J by 0 bases, and 9 bases separated the two germline ends. The CDR3 coding sequence is TGTGCCAGCAGCTTAGGGGGCAGGGTGAACACTGAAGCTTTCTTT. Translation: CASSLGGRVNTEAFF.